A selection of T cell receptor beta chains follows, all from one sample in a study of blood T cell repertoires in COVID-19. Sequencing used immunoSEQ multiplex PCR; TCRdb keeps in-frame clones, though not all of them. This table has under 300,000 clones, just under 85% appearing once. The sequenced sample consisted of peripheral blood. These receptor sequences come from a man aged 45 to 65 with acute or convalescent COVID-19. Each CDR3 is given with its conserved first and last residue. Each record gives: D gene, J gene, V gene, clone size, CDR3 DNA, CDR3 protein. D genes are given only for firm matches. Size is omitted from some rows. Given values are once, few, many or a class for expanded clones.

TRBD2	TRBJ2-2	TRBV30	once	TGTGCCTGGAGTGTATTGGGAGGGCTCGGGGAGCTGTTTTTT	CAWSVLGGLGELFF
-	TRBJ1-6	TRBV2	-	TGTGCCAGCAGTGTCACGGGGGGCTTGACACCCCTCCACTTT	CASSVTGGLTPLHF
TRBD1	TRBJ1-5	TRBV4-2	-	TGTGCCAGCAGCCAAGACAGGGGGCACGGGCAGCCCCAGCATTTT	CASSQDRGHGQPQHF
TRBD1	TRBJ1-1	TRBV7-9	once	TGTGCCAGCAGCTTAGTCTCAGGGGGAACTGAAGCTTTCTTT	CASSLVSGGTEAFF
-	TRBJ1-5	TRBV12-3/TRBV12-4	-	TGTGCCAGCAGTTTACTAGAAAATCAGCCCCAGCATTTT	CASSLLENQPQHF
-	TRBJ2-2	TRBV11-2	-	TGTGCCAGCAGTCCACAGGGAGTCGGGGTCACCGGGGAGCTGTTTTTT	CASSPQGVGVTGELFF
-	TRBJ1-1	TRBV10-3	-	TGTGCCATCAGTGACAGGGGTACTGAAGCTTTCTTT	CAISDRGTEAFF
TRBD1	TRBJ2-7	TRBV6-1	-	TGTGCCAGCAGTGAAGGGGACAGGCCCACCCTCTTTCCGTACTTC	CASSEGDRPTLFPYF
TRBD1	TRBJ1-4	TRBV6-5	-	TGTGCCAGCAGTTCCAGACAGGGATTTTACGAAAAACTGTTTTTT	CASSSRQGFYEKLFF
-	TRBJ1-6	TRBV2	-	TGTGCCAGCAGCCGGGGGGGCAATTCACCCCTCCACTTT	CASSRGGNSPLHF
-	TRBJ2-5	TRBV7-2	-	TGTGCCAGCAGCATACAACAGAGTCAAGAGACCCAGTACTTC	CASSIQQSQETQYF
TRBD1	TRBJ1-2	TRBV2	-	TGTGCCAGCAGTGCCGACAGGGGGGACTATGGCTACACCTTC	CASSADRGDYGYTF
TRBD1	TRBJ1-1	TRBV19	many	TGTGCCAGTAGCACAGGGGCTACTGAAGCTTTCTTT	CASSTGATEAFF
-	TRBJ1-4	TRBV5-1	many	TGCGCCAGCAGCCTCTTGGGCCTCAATGAAAAACTGTTTTTT	CASSLLGLNEKLFF
TRBD1	TRBJ2-1	TRBV10-1	once	TGCGCCAGCAGGCGGGACAGGGGAAGCAATGAGCAGTTCTTC	CASRRDRGSNEQFF
-	TRBJ1-4	TRBV12-3/TRBV12-4	-	TGTGCCAGCACCGGGAGCCTGGGTAAACTGTTTTTT	CASTGSLGKLFF
-	TRBJ1-2	TRBV5-1	once	TGCGCCAGCAGCTTTTCAAGGGAGGGGAACTATGGCTACACCTTC	CASSFSREGNYGYTF
-	TRBJ2-2	TRBV2	-	TGTGCCAGCAGCCCCTTCGGGGCGGGGCAGGGTACTCGAGGGGAGCTGTTTTTT	CASSPFGAGQGTRGELFF
TRBD1	TRBJ2-2	TRBV5-1	few	TGCGCCAGCAGCTTGGGTCAACAGGGGGTAGTCACCGGGGAGCTGTTTTTT	CASSLGQQGVVTGELFF
-	TRBJ1-1	TRBV6-6	-	TGTGCCAGCAATTTACGCCCGACAGGCCGAGACACTGAAGCTTTCTTT	CASNLRPTGRDTEAFF
TRBD1	TRBJ1-5	TRBV6-6	-	TGTGCCAGCCACCGGGACAGGGAAGCTCAGCCCCAGCATTTT	CASHRDREAQPQHF
TRBD1	TRBJ2-1	TRBV24-1	-	TGTGCCACCAGTTCGTACAGGGGTACGAATGAGCAGTTCTTC	CATSSYRGTNEQFF
-	TRBJ2-2	TRBV4-1	-	TGCGCCAGCAGGTGGGACACACTCACCGGGGAGCTGTTTTTT	CASRWDTLTGELFF
TRBD1	TRBJ1-6	TRBV5-5	-	TGTGCCAGCAGCTTGGTACAGGGGGACTCACCCCTCCACTTT	CASSLVQGDSPLHF
TRBD1	TRBJ1-4	TRBV28	-	TGTGCCAGCAGTGCCCAGGGGGCGCCTAATGAAAAACTGTTTTTT	CASSAQGAPNEKLFF
-	TRBJ1-6	TRBV6-1	-	TGTGCCAGCAGTGAAAGTCAGGGCTCCTATAATTCACCCCTCCACTTT	CASSESQGSYNSPLHF
-	TRBJ1-5	TRBV3-1/TRBV3-2	-	TGTGCCAGCAGCCGAGGGTCCGGGAACAATCAGCCCCAGCATTTT	CASSRGSGNNQPQHF
-	TRBJ1-1	TRBV6-2/TRBV6-3	-	TGTGCCAGCAGTTACGGCCGATACACTGAAGCTTTCTTT	CASSYGRYTEAFF
-	TRBJ1-5	TRBV19	-	TGTGCCAGTAGTACTCCGCTCTATAGCAATCAGCCCCAGCATTTT	CASSTPLYSNQPQHF
-	TRBJ1-3	TRBV15	-	TGTGCCACCAGCAGGTCGGGGAATCTTGGAAACACCATATATTTT	CATSRSGNLGNTIYF
-	TRBJ2-7	TRBV11-3	few	TGTGCCAGCAGCTTAGAACCAGGCTTGGTTTCCTACGAGCAGTACTTC	CASSLEPGLVSYEQYF
-	TRBJ1-2	TRBV7-9	-	TGTGCCCTAGACAGAGCTAACTATGGCTACACCTTC	CALDRANYGYTF
-	TRBJ1-1	TRBV30	-	TGTGCCTGGAGTGGCCAGGGAGCTTTCTTT	CAWSGQGAFF
-	TRBJ2-7	TRBV13	-	TGTGCCAGCAGCCCAGGGACAAGCAGAGGGAACTACGAGCAGTACTTC	CASSPGTSRGNYEQYF
TRBD1	TRBJ2-5	TRBV2	-	TGTGCCAGCATCCTGAACGAAGGGGGCAGAGAGACCCAGTACTTC	CASILNEGGRETQYF
TRBD1	TRBJ1-2	TRBV6-2/TRBV6-3	-	TGTGCCAGCAGTACGACAGGGGTTTGGAACTATGGCTACACCTTC	CASSTTGVWNYGYTF
TRBD1	TRBJ1-4	TRBV20-1	-	TGCAGTGCTAGGACCGGGACAGGAGGGCTTTTT	CSARTGTGGLF
TRBD2	TRBJ2-2	TRBV20-1	few	TGCAGTGCTAGTTCAGCGCTAGCGGGCGCTCTCACCGGGGAGCTGTTTTTT	CSASSALAGALTGELFF
-	TRBJ1-4	TRBV15	-	TGTGCCACCAGCCAAGCCCCCAGGGCACCTAATGAAAAACTGTTTTTT	CATSQAPRAPNEKLFF
TRBD2	TRBJ2-7	TRBV5-4	-	TGTGCCAGCAGCCCTGGACTAGCGGACTACGAGCAGTACTTC	CASSPGLADYEQYF
-	TRBJ2-3	TRBV10-3	-	TGTGCCATCAGTGAGTCCGGCGGATACACAGATACGCAGTATTTT	CAISESGGYTDTQYF
-	TRBJ2-5	TRBV11-2	-	TGTGCCAGCACCCCCGGGCGGGGAGAGACCCAGTACTTC	CASTPGRGETQYF
TRBD1	TRBJ2-7	TRBV14	-	TGTGCCAGCAGCCAAATACAGGGGGCAGACTACGAGCAGTACTTC	CASSQIQGADYEQYF
-	TRBJ2-2	TRBV4-1	-	TGCGCCAGCAGCCAAGCCATTAACACCGGGGAGCTGTTTTTT	CASSQAINTGELFF
-	TRBJ2-2	TRBV6-5	-	TGTGCCAGCACGACGAGGGAGGACGCCGGGGAGCTGTTTTTT	CASTTREDAGELFF